This entry describes one T cell receptor beta chain. The CDR3 extends over 14 amino acids. Germline CDR1 is SEHNR and CDR2 is FQNEAQ (reference sequence). Trimming cost V 6 bases and J 7 bases, with 13 bases left between them. The data are from a study of shared clonotypes between healthy human individuals. Study-level background: Donor composition was a couple of women and three men, aged 18 to 49.

TCRdb's table, derived via immunoSEQ multiplex PCR, lists solely in-frame clones and lacks some. The sample holds 2 million to 2.5 million clones, roughly 93% seen once. Division of CD4+ cells produced a CD45RA+ naive subset and a CD45RA-negative memory subset. The TCR sequence derives from a man younger than 30 in good health. Some clones in this sample may be carry-over from other donors' samples. V gene TRBV7-9 combines with J gene TRBJ1-6; TRBD1 is a possible D gene (6 bases). The sample comprised naive CD4+ T cells from PBMCs. As to subset: CD45RA+ positively selected. The CDR3 sequence: CASSYREGNSPLHF. The CDR3 bases are TGTGCCAGCAGTTACAGGGAAGGAAATTCACCCCTCCACTTT.